This T cell receptor beta chain was retrieved from a study of radiotherapy plus CTLA-4 blockade in lung cancer. The ends lost 7 bases at V and 5 bases at J; junction bases unmatched: 6. CDR3 length: 15 amino acids. Germline lookup yields CDR1 ENHRY and CDR2 SYGVKD. The repertoire was sequenced with immunoSEQ multiplex PCR; TCRdb's copy has only in-frame clones and lacks some. The sample consists of approximately 98,000 clones, approximately 78% of them appearing once. The input for sequencing was peripheral blood, taken from a patient treated with radiotherapy plus ipilimumab. V gene TRBV10-3 combines with J gene TRBJ2-2, with 11 bases fitting TRBD1. The TCR was taken from a human donor with non-small cell lung cancer who had a partial response to radiotherapy plus ipilimumab. CDR3 nucleotide sequence: TGTGCCATCACGGGGACAGGGGGTAATACCGGGGAGCTGTTTTTT. Translated, it gives CAITGTGGNTGELFF.